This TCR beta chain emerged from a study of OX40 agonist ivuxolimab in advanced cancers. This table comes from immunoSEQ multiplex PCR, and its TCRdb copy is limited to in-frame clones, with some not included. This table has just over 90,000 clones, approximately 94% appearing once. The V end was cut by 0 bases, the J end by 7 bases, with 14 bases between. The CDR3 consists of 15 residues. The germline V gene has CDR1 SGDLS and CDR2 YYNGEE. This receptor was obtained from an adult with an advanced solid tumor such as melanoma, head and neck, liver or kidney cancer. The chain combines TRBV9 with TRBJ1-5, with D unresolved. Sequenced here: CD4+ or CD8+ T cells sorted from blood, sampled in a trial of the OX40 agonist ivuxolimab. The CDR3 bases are TGTGCCAGCAGCGTAGTTCGATTGGGTAAGCAGCCCCAGCATTTT. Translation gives CASSVVRLGKQPQHF.